These T cell receptor beta chains were read from a single sample in a study of cytomegalovirus exposure and HLA in healthy donors. Assay: immunoSEQ multiplex PCR; the TCRdb copy retains only in-frame clones and omits some. The sample records roughly 170,000 clones, roughly 80% being singletons. The sample consisted of PBMCs. These receptors were obtained from a woman aged 45-60 years in good health and CMV-seropositive. Each CDR3 is given with its conserved first and last residue. A D gene is named only where the DNA matches it firmly. Size tells how often a clone was seen (once, few, many) or the class of an expanded clone, and some rows leave it out.

few | 13 | TRBD2 | TRBJ2-3 | TRBV6-5 | CASSLTSRDTQYF | TGTGCCAGCAGTTTGACTAGCCGAGATACGCAGTATTTT
once | 15 | TRBD1 | TRBJ2-2 | TRBV6-1 | CASRPGQGANGELFF | TGTGCCAGCAGACCGGGACAGGGGGCGAACGGGGAGCTGTTTTTT
NA | 15 | TRBD2 | TRBJ2-7 | TRBV7-9 | CASSPSGGARNEQYF | TGTGCCAGCAGCCCTAGCGGGGGGGCCCGGAACGAGCAGTACTTC
NA | 17 | TRBD2 | TRBJ2-1 | TRBV7-3 | CASSKGGSGGLYNEQFF | TGTGCCAGCAGCAAAGGGGGTAGCGGGGGCCTCTACAATGAGCAGTTCTTC
NA | 15 | TRBD1 | TRBJ1-4 | TRBV9 | CASSVGGQGGEKLFF | TGTGCCAGCAGCGTAGGGGGGCAGGGGGGTGAAAAACTGTTTTTT
NA | 12 | TRBD1 | TRBJ1-2 | TRBV10-3 | CAATGGSDGYTF | TGTGCCGCGACAGGGGGATCAGATGGCTACACCTTC
NA | 13 | NA | TRBJ2-5 | TRBV29-1 | CSVPGAGQETQYF | TGCAGCGTTCCGGGCGCGGGGCAAGAGACCCAGTACTTC
once | 14 | NA | TRBJ2-6 | TRBV2 | CASSGLSGANVLTF | TGTGCCAGCAGTGGTCTCTCTGGGGCCAACGTCCTGACTTTC
NA | 13 | NA | TRBJ2-7 | TRBV7-2 | CASSLRREGEQYF | TGTGCCAGCAGCTTACGGCGGGAAGGCGAGCAGTACTTC
few | 16 | TRBD1 | TRBJ2-3 | TRBV29-1 | CSVSGTALSSTDTQYF | TGCAGCGTTTCCGGGACAGCCTTAAGTAGCACAGATACGCAGTATTTT
NA | 16 | NA | TRBJ2-7 | TRBV7-9 | CASSPADRAGVYEQYF | TGTGCCAGCAGCCCAGCGGACAGGGCGGGGGTTTACGAGCAGTACTTC
NA | 14 | NA | TRBJ1-1 | TRBV14 | CASSPPTGNTEAFF | TGTGCCAGCAGCCCGCCGACAGGGAACACTGAAGCTTTCTTT
NA | 15 | NA | TRBJ2-7 | TRBV19 | CASSISLANMFEQYF | TGTGCCAGTAGTATCAGTCTAGCTAATATGTTCGAGCAGTACTTC
NA | 11 | NA | TRBJ1-1 | TRBV20-1 | CSASRTTEAFF | TGCAGTGCTAGTAGAACGACTGAAGCTTTCTTT
few | 13 | TRBD1 | TRBJ2-6 | TRBV4-1 | CASSQEDRVRLTF | TGCGCCAGCAGCCAAGAGGACAGGGTGCGGCTGACTTTC
few | 15 | NA | TRBJ1-2 | TRBV6-1 | CASSPGRGGMGGYTF | TGTGCCAGCAGTCCCGGTCGAGGGGGTATGGGTGGCTACACCTTC
NA | 16 | TRBD1 | TRBJ2-1 | TRBV7-6 | CASSSSAGGSYNEQFF | TGTGCCAGCAGCTCGAGTGCAGGGGGCTCCTACAATGAGCAGTTCTTC
NA | 15 | TRBD2 | TRBJ2-1 | TRBV5-1 | CASSFGTSGDNEQFF | TGCGCCAGCAGCTTCGGGACTAGCGGGGACAATGAGCAGTTCTTC
NA | 14 | NA | TRBJ1-1 | TRBV11-2 | CASSLDFRETEAFF | TGTGCCAGCAGCTTAGACTTCAGGGAAACTGAAGCTTTCTTT
once | 12 | TRBD1 | TRBJ1-1 | TRBV2 | CASSQGVHRAFF | TGTGCCAGCTCCCAGGGGGTTCATAGGGCTTTCTTT
NA | 14 | NA | TRBJ1-1 | TRBV5-6 | CASSPVDILTEAFF | TGTGCCAGCAGCCCAGTCGACATCCTCACTGAAGCTTTCTTT
NA | 16 | NA | TRBJ1-6 | TRBV4-1 | CASSQETEGRNSPLHF | TGCGCCAGCAGCCAAGAGACGGAGGGTCGGAATTCACCCCTCCACTTT
NA | 13 | NA | TRBJ1-1 | TRBV7-8 | CASSLRLNTEAFF | TGTGCCAGCAGCCTACGGTTGAACACTGAAGCTTTCTTT
NA | 13 | TRBD1 | TRBJ1-2 | TRBV10-3 | CAISDIQGDGYTF | TGTGCCATCAGTGATATACAGGGGGATGGCTACACCTTC
few | 15 | NA | TRBJ2-7 | TRBV5-3 | CAIYIAGILTYEQYF | TGTGCCATATACATCGCCGGGATTTTAACCTACGAGCAGTACTTC
NA | 14 | TRBD2 | TRBJ2-1 | TRBV6-6 | CASSPSGGYNEQFF | TGTGCCAGCAGTCCCTCGGGGGGCTACAATGAGCAGTTCTTC
NA | 15 | NA | TRBJ2-3 | TRBV5-1 | CASSLNTGVVDTQYF | TGCGCCAGCAGCTTGAATACGGGGGTAGTAGATACGCAGTATTTT
NA | 16 | NA | TRBJ2-1 | TRBV9 | CASSVELAALYNEQFF | TGTGCCAGCAGCGTAGAATTAGCGGCCCTCTACAATGAGCAGTTCTTC
NA | 14 | NA | TRBJ1-2 | TRBV9 | CASSSPGGNYGYTF | TGTGCCAGCAGCAGTCCCGGGGGGAACTATGGCTACACCTTC
NA | 12 | NA | TRBJ2-1 | TRBV6-1 | CASSPGLEEQFF | TGTGCCAGCAGTCCGGGTTTAGAAGAGCAGTTCTTC
NA | 15 | TRBD1 | TRBJ1-6 | TRBV5-1 | CASSLGTGTNSPLHF | TGCGCCAGCAGCTTGGGGACAGGGACTAATTCACCCCTCCACTTT
NA | 13 | TRBD1 | TRBJ2-7 | TRBV6-5 | CASSRTGAYEQYF | TGTGCCAGCAGTAGGACAGGGGCGTACGAGCAGTACTTC
once | 17 | NA | TRBJ1-5 | TRBV23-1 | CASSPATGNSGNQPQHF | TGCGCCAGCAGTCCCGCTACAGGGAATAGTGGCAATCAGCCCCAGCATTTT
NA | 17 | TRBD2 | TRBJ2-1 | TRBV4-2 | CASSQEASGVNYNEQFF | TGTGCCAGCAGCCAAGAGGCCAGCGGGGTTAACTACAATGAGCAGTTCTTC
NA | 13 | NA | TRBJ1-2 | TRBV7-6 | CASSLTTGYGYTF | TGTGCCAGCAGCTTAACCACAGGGTACGGCTACACCTTC
NA | 14 | NA | TRBJ1-5 | TRBV19 | CASSPLVVGQPQHF | TGTGCCAGTAGTCCCTTGGTGGTTGGCCAGCCCCAGCATTTT
NA | 13 | NA | TRBJ2-7 | TRBV7-9 | CASSELTSYEQYF | TGTGCCAGCAGCGAACTTACCTCCTACGAGCAGTACTTC
NA | 14 | TRBD1 | TRBJ1-1 | TRBV18 | CASSPGQANTEAFF | TGTGCCAGCTCCCCGGGACAGGCGAACACTGAAGCTTTCTTT
once | 12 | NA | TRBJ2-7 | TRBV9 | CASSASPYEQYF | TGTGCCAGCAGCGCCTCCCCGTACGAGCAGTACTTC
NA | 13 | NA | TRBJ1-2 | TRBV19 | CASSSDSVYGYTF | TGTGCCAGTAGTAGCGACAGCGTCTATGGCTACACCTTC
once | 16 | NA | TRBJ1-4 | TRBV5-1 | CASRDPRSPRGEKLFF | TGCGCCAGCAGGGATCCCAGATCCCCACGGGGTGAAAAACTGTTTTTT
NA | 14 | NA | TRBJ2-3 | TRBV19 | CASSIGDSRDTQYF | TGTGCCAGTAGTATAGGAGACAGCCGGGATACGCAGTATTTT
NA | 15 | TRBD1 | TRBJ1-5 | TRBV2 | CASRLDRGSNQPQHF | TGTGCCAGCAGGTTGGACAGGGGGAGCAATCAGCCCCAGCATTTT
NA | 17 | NA | TRBJ1-3 | TRBV15 | CATSREGGGNSGNTIYF | TGTGCCACCAGCAGAGAAGGTGGAGGGAACTCTGGAAACACCATATATTTT
once | 16 | TRBD1 | TRBJ1-1 | TRBV5-1 | CASSLVTGTAKTEAFF | TGCGCCAGCAGCTTGGTGACCGGGACAGCGAAGACTGAAGCTTTCTTT
few | 15 | TRBD2 | TRBJ2-7 | TRBV5-1 | CASSLVASGGYEQYF | TGCGCCAGCAGCTTGGTGGCTAGCGGGGGGTACGAGCAGTACTTC
NA | 15 | NA | TRBJ1-1 | TRBV19 | CASTPSGHPNTEAFF | TGTGCCAGTACCCCCTCGGGACACCCGAACACTGAAGCTTTCTTT
NA | 11 | TRBD1 | TRBJ1-1 | TRBV20-1 | CSTGGYTEAFF | TGCAGCACAGGGGGCTACACTGAAGCTTTCTTT
NA | 14 | NA | TRBJ1-2 | TRBV6-5 | CASSYLRDTYGYTF | TGTGCCAGCAGTTACCTCCGGGACACCTATGGCTACACCTTC
NA | 15 | NA | TRBJ1-3 | TRBV19 | CASSPDDTSGNTIYF | TGTGCCAGTAGTCCCGACGACACCTCTGGAAACACCATATATTTT
few | 14 | TRBD1 | TRBJ1-1 | TRBV25-1 | CASSEDRASTEAFF | TGTGCCAGCAGTGAGGACAGGGCGAGCACTGAAGCTTTCTTT
NA | 13 | NA | TRBJ1-5 | TRBV6-5 | CASRRRANQPQHF | TGTGCCAGCCGGCGGAGAGCTAATCAGCCCCAGCATTTT
NA | 12 | TRBD2 | TRBJ2-5 | TRBV11-3 | CASSSSGGTQYF | TGTGCCAGCAGCTCTTCGGGGGGGACCCAGTACTTC